This TCR beta chain was identified in a study of ipilimumab plus nivolumab after autologous stem cell transplantation. The wider study: A median of about eight nivolumab and roughly 5 ipilimumab doses were given. DLBCL patients had primary refractory or relapsed disease.

The repertoire was sequenced with immunoSEQ multiplex PCR; TCRdb's copy has only in-frame clones and lacks some. This sample carries 15,000 to 20,000 clones, about four fifths of them seen once, and the ten largest clones take roughly 7.5%. The length of the CDR3 is 15 residues. Germline loops: CDR1 SGHAT, CDR2 FQNNGV. V was clipped by 2 bases and J by 2 bases, with 12 bases between them. This clone was seen a single time. V gene TRBV11-2 combines with J gene TRBJ1-2; D perhaps matches TRBD1 (6 bases). The starting material was PBMCs, obtained in a trial of ipilimumab plus nivolumab as post-transplant consolidation. This receptor was obtained from a male donor with diffuse large B-cell lymphoma. In nucleotides, the CDR3 is TGTGCCAGCAGCTTAAATCCGGGACACAACTATGGCTACACCTTC. It specifies CASSLNPGHNYGYTF.